One sample yielded the 5 T cell receptor beta chains listed below, sequenced in a study of persistence of HIV-infected CD4 T cells. This was the immunoSEQ version 4 assay in survey mode. Here immunoSEQ multiplex PCR was the method, and the copy in TCRdb shows in-frame clones only, minus some. The sample carries about 30,000 clones, roughly four fifths recorded once. Cells were stimulated with CMV-infected fibroblast lysates at 8.5 to 10 ug/mL. Sorted nonresponding memory CD4+ T cells were CD40L-negative, CD69-negative, CD45RO-high. These TCRs' antigens remain unknown. The input for sequencing was CD4+ T cells sorted from PBMCs after approximately 20-hour stimulation, taken from a patient who received antiretroviral therapy. The receptor source for this set is an adult man with HIV who was CMV-seropositive.

The chain employs TRBV4-3 and TRBJ2-2; no reliable D call. V was trimmed by 0 bases and J by 10 bases, leaving 6 bases between them. The germline V gene has CDR1 LGHNA and CDR2 YSLEER. CDR3 length equals 12 residues. As DNA, the CDR3 is TGCGCCAGCAGCCAAGATCGTCAGGAGCTGTTTTTT. Translated: CASSQDRQELFF.

J is TRBJ1-2 and V is TRBV5-6; TRBD1 is a possible D gene (5 bases). The CDR3 spans 14 residues. The germline V gene has CDR1 SGHDT and CDR2 YYEEEE. V gave up 5 bases and J gave up 4 bases, with 15 bases separating them. CDR3 sequence reads: CASRSTPGGYGYTF. As DNA, the CDR3 is TGTGCCAGCAGATCTACTCCCGGGGGCTATGGCTACACCTTC.

The rearrangement links TRBV7-2 to TRBJ2-3; D remains unclear. The germline V and J ends were trimmed by 1 base and 2 bases, with 7 bases remaining between them. Per the germline V gene, CDR1 is SGHTA and CDR2 is FQGNSA. The CDR3 spans 14 residues. The CDR3 coding sequence is TGTGCCAGCAGCTTAGGTTGGTTCACAGATACGCAGTATTTT. This translates into CASSLGWFTDTQYF.

The rearrangement links TRBV5-5 to TRBJ1-4; D is unclear. The germline V gene encodes CDR1 SGHKS and CDR2 YYEKEE (reference sequence). The CDR3 consists of 15 residues. V shed 4 bases and J shed 8 bases, with 18 bases lying between them. CDR3 sequence reads: CASSASYKGLEKLFF. The CDR3, as DNA: TGTGCCAGCAGCGCTTCTTACAAGGGTTTGGAAAAACTGTTTTTT.

The gene calls are TRBV5-1 and TRBJ2-3; D call uncertain. CDR1 is SGHRS and CDR2 is YFSETQ in the germline V gene. The CDR3 is made up of 13 amino acids. The V end lost 1 base, the J end lost 2 bases, and 5 bases lay between the germline ends. The CDR3, as DNA: TGCGCCAGCAGCTTGAGTTCCACAGATACGCAGTATTTT. This translates into CASSLSSTDTQYF.